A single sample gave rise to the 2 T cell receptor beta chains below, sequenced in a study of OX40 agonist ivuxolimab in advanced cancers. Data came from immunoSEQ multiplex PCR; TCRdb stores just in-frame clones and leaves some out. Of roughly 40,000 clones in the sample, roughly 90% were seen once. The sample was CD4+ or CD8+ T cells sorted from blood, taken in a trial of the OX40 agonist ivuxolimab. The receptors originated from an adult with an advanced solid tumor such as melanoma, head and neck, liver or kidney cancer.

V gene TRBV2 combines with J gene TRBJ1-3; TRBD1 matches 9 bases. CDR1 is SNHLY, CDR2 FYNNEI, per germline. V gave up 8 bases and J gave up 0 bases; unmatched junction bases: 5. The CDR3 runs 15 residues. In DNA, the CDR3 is TGTGCCAGCGCAACAGGGGGCGCCTCTGGAAACACCATATATTTT. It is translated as CASATGGASGNTIYF.

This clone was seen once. CDR3 bases: TGTGCCAGCAAAGGGGACTCCCTTACGATAACCTATAGGGAAAAACTGTTTTTT. Protein: CASKGDSLTITYREKLFF. The rearrangement joins TRBV2 to TRBJ1-4; weak D call: TRBD1 (5 bases). V was cut by 7 bases and J by 8 bases, with 29 bases left in between. The CDR3 sequence is 18 residues long. Germline CDR1 and CDR2: SNHLY and FYNNEI. The variable domain in full, completed from reference TRBV2 and TRBJ1-4, reads EPEVTQTPSHQVTQMGQEVILRCVPISNHLYFYWYRQILGQKVEFLVSFYNNEISEKSEIFDDQFSVERPDGSNFTLKIRSTKLEDSAMYFCASKGDSLTITYREKLFFGSGTQLSVL.